The rows below give T cell receptor beta chains drawn from one sample of a study of shared clonotypes between healthy human individuals. Only in-frame clones appear in the TCRdb table, and some are missing; sequencing was by immunoSEQ multiplex PCR. The sample comprises about 490,000 clones, 70% to 80% of which are singletons, and approximately 12% rests with the top ten. Sequencing was carried out using PBMCs. These receptor sequences come from a woman between 35 and 50 years old in good health. Some clones in this sample may be carry-over from other donors' samples. Each CDR3 is given with its conserved first and last residue. D genes are given only for firm matches. Not every row has a clone size; where given, it reads once, few, many or a size class.

J | size | D | length | V | DNA | CDR3
TRBJ1-5 | NA | NA | 16 | TRBV15 | TGTGCCACCAGCAGAGATATCGTTTTGGCAAATCAGCCCCAGCATTTT | CATSRDIVLANQPQHF
TRBJ2-1 | NA | NA | 11 | TRBV7-7 | TGTGCCAGCAGAGGACTGATTGAGCAGTTCTTC | CASRGLIEQFF
TRBJ2-7 | NA | NA | 14 | TRBV7-2 | TGTGCCAGCAGCTTAGGCGTCACCACGTACGAGCAGTACTTC | CASSLGVTTYEQYF
TRBJ2-3 | few | NA | 15 | TRBV7-2 | TGTGCCAGCAGCTTTTTAGGTCTGTTCACAGATACGCAGTATTTT | CASSFLGLFTDTQYF
TRBJ1-1 | NA | TRBD1 | 17 | TRBV7-2 | TGTGCCAGCAGCTTATGGGGGACAGGGCATAGGAACACTGAAGCTTTCTTT | CASSLWGTGHRNTEAFF
TRBJ2-3 | NA | TRBD2 | 15 | TRBV9 | TGTGCCAGCAGCCCAGCGGGGTTCCCCACAGATACGCAGTATTTT | CASSPAGFPTDTQYF
TRBJ2-3 | NA | TRBD1 | 17 | TRBV7-9 | TGTGCCAGCAGCACCCTGACAGGGGTTAGGAGTGCAGATACGCAGTATTTT | CASSTLTGVRSADTQYF
TRBJ1-5 | NA | NA | 15 | TRBV5-4 | TGTGCCAGCAGCCAAGAGTTCTCCGGGGTCGATCCCCAGCATTTT | CASSQEFSGVDPQHF
TRBJ2-2 | NA | TRBD2 | 14 | TRBV11-3 | TGTGCCAGCAGCCGCGGGAGAAACACCGGGGAGCTGTTTTTT | CASSRGRNTGELFF
TRBJ1-2 | many | TRBD1 | 16 | TRBV7-9 | TGTGCCAGCAGCTCCCCCCTACCTGACAGGGCCTCTGGCTACACCTTC | CASSSPLPDRASGYTF
TRBJ2-7 | NA | NA | 9 | TRBV6-6 | TGTGCCAGCAGGGACGAGCAGTACTTC | CASRDEQYF
TRBJ2-1 | NA | TRBD2 | 17 | TRBV18 | TGTGCCAGCTCACCGTTCGCCGGGACTAGCGGGACGAATGAGCAGTTCTTC | CASSPFAGTSGTNEQFF
TRBJ2-1 | NA | TRBD2 | 17 | TRBV18 | TGTGCCAGCTCACCTGGGCTAGCGGGAGGCAAAAACAATGAGCAGTTCTTC | CASSPGLAGGKNNEQFF
TRBJ2-1 | NA | NA | 15 | TRBV27 | TGTGCCAGCAGTTCCGGGACCCTACCCTACAATGAGCAGTTCTTC | CASSSGTLPYNEQFF
TRBJ2-7 | NA | NA | 14 | TRBV2 | TGTGCCAGCAGATTATCCGGGTCGTCGGCCGAGCAGTACTTC | CASRLSGSSAEQYF
TRBJ1-4 | NA | NA | 15 | TRBV19 | TGTGCCAGTAGCCCAGGAAGGGGTATTAATGAAAAACTGTTTTTT | CASSPGRGINEKLFF
TRBJ1-2 | NA | NA | 14 | TRBV6-5 | TGTGCCAGCAGTTACTCTTCAGGACTGTATGGCTACACCTTC | CASSYSSGLYGYTF
TRBJ2-2 | NA | TRBD2 | 19 | TRBV19 | TGTGCCAGTGAGAACGGACAGGAGGGTAGCGGGAGGGGCACCGGGGAGCTGTTTTTT | CASENGQEGSGRGTGELFF
TRBJ1-4 | NA | NA | 14 | TRBV28 | TGTGCCAGCAGTTTGGGCGGAGCTAATGAAAAACTGTTTTTT | CASSLGGANEKLFF
TRBJ2-2 | NA | TRBD1 | 15 | TRBV28 | TGTGCCAGCAGTAAATGGACAGGGATTTCCGGGGAGCTGTTTTTT | CASSKWTGISGELFF
TRBJ1-2 | once | TRBD1 | 13 | TRBV28 | TGTGCCAGCAAGGGGACAGGGGGGTATGGCTACACCTTC | CASKGTGGYGYTF
TRBJ2-5 | NA | NA | 11 | TRBV7-3 | TGTGCCAGCTTCCCCCAAGAGACCCAGTACTTC | CASFPQETQYF
TRBJ2-2 | NA | NA | 14 | TRBV18 | TGTGCCAGCTCACCACAGCGGCCCGCCGGGGAGCTGTTTTTT | CASSPQRPAGELFF
TRBJ2-7 | NA | TRBD2 | 15 | TRBV27 | TGTGCCAGCAGCTCCGAGCAGCGGGAGGGCCCAGTGGTGTACTTC | CASSSEQREGPVVYF
TRBJ2-2 | NA | TRBD1 | 16 | TRBV5-1 | TGCGCCAGCAGCTCTTACAGGGGTGCGAACACCGGGGAGCTGTTTTTT | CASSSYRGANTGELFF
TRBJ1-2 | NA | NA | 14 | TRBV4-3 | TGCGCCAGCAGCCCGACGGGGGGCGCGGGTGGCTACACCTTC | CASSPTGGAGGYTF
TRBJ2-7 | few | TRBD2 | 18 | TRBV4-2 | TGTGCCAGCAGCCAAGGAAGGACTAGCGGGAGAAACTCCTACGAGCAGTACTTC | CASSQGRTSGRNSYEQYF
TRBJ2-5 | NA | TRBD1 | 15 | TRBV10-1 | TGCGCCAGCAGTGAGGGGGCAGGGGGTCGCGAGACCCAGTACTTC | CASSEGAGGRETQYF
TRBJ1-1 | NA | NA | 16 | TRBV5-8 | TGTGCCAGCAGCCGCGGGGCCAGGGGTGGGGGCACTGAAGCTTTCTTT | CASSRGARGGGTEAFF
TRBJ2-4 | few | NA | 11 | TRBV7-2 | TGTGCCAGCACATTATTTGACATTCAGTACTTC | CASTLFDIQYF
TRBJ2-2 | NA | NA | 14 | TRBV9 | TGTGCCGCCTCGACAGACCCGAACACCGGGGAGCTGTTTTTT | CAASTDPNTGELFF
TRBJ2-1 | NA | TRBD2 | 15 | TRBV6-1 | TGTGCCAGCATGAGGGAGGGGAGTGGGGGTACGGGGAGGTTCTTC | CASMREGSGGTGRFF
TRBJ2-3 | NA | TRBD2 | 16 | TRBV6-1 | TGTGCCAGCAGTGAAAACACTAGCGGGAGTTTCGCTACGCAGTATTTT | CASSENTSGSFATQYF
TRBJ2-7 | NA | NA | 18 | TRBV2 | TGTGCCAGCAGGCTTGGGACATCGACGGGGGAAAGCTCCTACGAGCAGTACTTC | CASRLGTSTGESSYEQYF
TRBJ2-7 | NA | NA | 14 | TRBV19 | TGTGCCAGTAGTAGCCCCGGGGTCTCGGCCGAGCAGTACTTC | CASSSPGVSAEQYF
TRBJ2-7 | NA | NA | 14 | TRBV2 | TGTGCCAGCAAAGGGGGGGATTCGCCGCACGAGCAGTACTTC | CASKGGDSPHEQYF
TRBJ2-1 | NA | TRBD2 | 14 | TRBV7-3 | TGTGCCAGCAGCGCCCCGGGACTAAACAATGAGCAGTTCTTC | CASSAPGLNNEQFF
TRBJ2-2 | NA | NA | 14 | TRBV6-1 | TGTGCCAGCAGTGACAGGCTGAACACCGGGGAGCTGTTTTTT | CASSDRLNTGELFF
TRBJ2-3 | NA | TRBD2 | 14 | TRBV9 | TGTGCCAGCAGCACTAGCGGGAGTTCAGATACGCAGTATTTT | CASSTSGSSDTQYF
TRBJ2-5 | NA | TRBD2 | 14 | TRBV2 | TGTGCCAGCAAATCCTGGACTAGCGAAGAGACCCAGTACTTC | CASKSWTSEETQYF
TRBJ2-4 | NA | NA | 13 | TRBV4-3 | TGCGCCAGCAGCCAAGAGGGGTTAAGCATTCAGTACTTC | CASSQEGLSIQYF
TRBJ2-5 | NA | TRBD2 | 14 | TRBV28 | TGTGCCACCCGGTTGGGCGGGAGGTTAGAGACCCAGTACTTC | CATRLGGRLETQYF
TRBJ2-7 | few | NA | 13 | TRBV11-3 | TGTGCCAGCAGCTTAGATACCGGGCACGAGCAGTACTTC | CASSLDTGHEQYF
TRBJ2-1 | many | NA | 15 | TRBV25-1 | TGTGCCAGCAGTGAAGAGGGTCCCCCTGTCAATGAGCAGTTCTTC | CASSEEGPPVNEQFF
TRBJ1-3 | NA | TRBD1 | 16 | TRBV9 | TGTGCCAGCAGCGTAGGCGCAGGGGGCTCTGGAAACACCATATATTTT | CASSVGAGGSGNTIYF
TRBJ2-7 | once | NA | 16 | TRBV9 | TGTGCCAGCAGCGTAGGGTCGGGCGCTGGAACCTACGAGCAGTACTTC | CASSVGSGAGTYEQYF
TRBJ2-1 | NA | TRBD2 | 13 | TRBV11-2 | TGTGATCTGAGAGGCGGGGGGGACAATGAGCAGTTCTTC | CDLRGGGDNEQFF
TRBJ1-5 | NA | NA | 13 | TRBV25-1 | TGTGCCAGCAGTGAAGAGGGGGATCAGCCCCAGCATTTT | CASSEEGDQPQHF
TRBJ2-6 | NA | NA | 14 | TRBV29-1 | TGCAGCGTTGCAGACAGCTCTGGGGCCAACGTCCTGACTTTC | CSVADSSGANVLTF
TRBJ2-1 | NA | NA | 12 | TRBV5-1 | TGCGCCAGCAGCCTCATGGGACACGAGCAGTTCTTC | CASSLMGHEQFF
TRBJ2-3 | NA | NA | 14 | TRBV7-9 | TGTGCCAGCAGCTTAGCGGGAAGGGCAGATACGCAGTATTTT | CASSLAGRADTQYF